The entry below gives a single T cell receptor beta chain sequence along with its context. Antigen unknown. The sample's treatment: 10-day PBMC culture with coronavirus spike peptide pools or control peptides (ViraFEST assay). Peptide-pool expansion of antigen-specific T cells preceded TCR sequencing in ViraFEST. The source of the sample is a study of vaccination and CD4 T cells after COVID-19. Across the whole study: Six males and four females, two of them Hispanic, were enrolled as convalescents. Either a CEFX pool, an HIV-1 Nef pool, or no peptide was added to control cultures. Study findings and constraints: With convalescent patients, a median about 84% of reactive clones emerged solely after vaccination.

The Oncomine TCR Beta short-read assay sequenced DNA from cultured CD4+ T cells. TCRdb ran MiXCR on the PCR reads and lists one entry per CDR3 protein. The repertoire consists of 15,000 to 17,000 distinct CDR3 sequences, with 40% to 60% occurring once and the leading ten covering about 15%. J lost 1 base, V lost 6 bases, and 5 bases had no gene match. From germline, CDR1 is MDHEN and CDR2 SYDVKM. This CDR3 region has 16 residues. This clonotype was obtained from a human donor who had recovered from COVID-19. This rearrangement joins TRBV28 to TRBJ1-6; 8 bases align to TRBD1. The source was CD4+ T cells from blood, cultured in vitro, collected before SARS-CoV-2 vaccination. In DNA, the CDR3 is TGTGCCAGCAGGTTTAACAGGGGGTCCTATAATTCACCCCTCCACTTT. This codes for CASRFNRGSYNSPLHF.